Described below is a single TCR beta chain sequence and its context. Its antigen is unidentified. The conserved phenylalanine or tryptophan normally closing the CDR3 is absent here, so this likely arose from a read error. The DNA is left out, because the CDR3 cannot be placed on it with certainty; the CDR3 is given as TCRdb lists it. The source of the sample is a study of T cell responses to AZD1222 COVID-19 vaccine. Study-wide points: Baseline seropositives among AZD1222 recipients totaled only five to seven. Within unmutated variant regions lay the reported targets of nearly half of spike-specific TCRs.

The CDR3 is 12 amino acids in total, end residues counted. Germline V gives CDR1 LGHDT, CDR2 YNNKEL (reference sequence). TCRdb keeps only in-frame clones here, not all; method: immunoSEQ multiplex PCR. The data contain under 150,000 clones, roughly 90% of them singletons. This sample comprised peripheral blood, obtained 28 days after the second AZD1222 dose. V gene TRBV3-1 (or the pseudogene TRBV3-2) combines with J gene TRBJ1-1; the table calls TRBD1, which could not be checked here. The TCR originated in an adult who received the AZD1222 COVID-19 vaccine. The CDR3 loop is CASARDRGQLVI.